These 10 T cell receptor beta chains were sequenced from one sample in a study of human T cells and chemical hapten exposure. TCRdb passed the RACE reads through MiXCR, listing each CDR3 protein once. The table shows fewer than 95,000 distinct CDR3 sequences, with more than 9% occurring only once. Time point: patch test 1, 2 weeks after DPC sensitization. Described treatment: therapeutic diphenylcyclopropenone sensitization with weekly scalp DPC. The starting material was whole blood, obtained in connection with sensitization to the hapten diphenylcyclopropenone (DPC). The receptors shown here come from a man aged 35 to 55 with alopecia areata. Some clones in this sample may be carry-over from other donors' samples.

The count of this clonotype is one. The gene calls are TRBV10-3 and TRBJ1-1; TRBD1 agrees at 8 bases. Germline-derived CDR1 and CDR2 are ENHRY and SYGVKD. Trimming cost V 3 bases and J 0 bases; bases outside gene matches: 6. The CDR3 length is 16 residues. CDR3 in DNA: TGTGCCATCAGTGATTCAGGGGGCCTAATGAACACTGAAGCTTTCTTT. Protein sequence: CAISDSGGLMNTEAFF.

CDR3 nucleotide sequence: TGTGCCAGCAGTTGGGACTACCGGAGCACAGATACGCAGTATTTT. The encoded protein is CASSWDYRSTDTQYF. The V gene is TRBV27, the J gene TRBJ2-3; 7 bases match TRBD2. This CDR3 has 15 residues. The V gene end was trimmed by 4 bases and the J gene end by 0 bases; junction bases not matched to a gene: 4. Per germline, CDR1 MNHEY and CDR2 SMNVEV (reference sequence).

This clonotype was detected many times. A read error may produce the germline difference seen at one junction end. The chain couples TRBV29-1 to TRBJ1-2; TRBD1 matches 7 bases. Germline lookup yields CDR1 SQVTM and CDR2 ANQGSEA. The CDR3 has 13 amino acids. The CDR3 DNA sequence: TGCAGCGTTGAACGGACAGGAGGTTATGACTACACCTTC. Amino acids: CSVERTGGYDYTF.

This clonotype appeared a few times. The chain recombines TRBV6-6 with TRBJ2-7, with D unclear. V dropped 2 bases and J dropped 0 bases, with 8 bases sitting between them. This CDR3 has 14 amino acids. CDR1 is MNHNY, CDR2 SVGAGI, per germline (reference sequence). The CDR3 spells CASSYLLTSYEQYV. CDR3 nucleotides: TGTGCCAGCAGTTACCTTCTCACCTCCTACGAGCAGTACGTC.

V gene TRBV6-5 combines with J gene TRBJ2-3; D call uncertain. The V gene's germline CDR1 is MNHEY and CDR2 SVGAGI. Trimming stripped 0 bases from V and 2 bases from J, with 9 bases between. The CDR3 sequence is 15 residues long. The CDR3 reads CASSYSTFNTDTQYF. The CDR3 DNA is TGTGCCAGCAGTTACTCGACCTTTAACACAGATACGCAGTATTTT.

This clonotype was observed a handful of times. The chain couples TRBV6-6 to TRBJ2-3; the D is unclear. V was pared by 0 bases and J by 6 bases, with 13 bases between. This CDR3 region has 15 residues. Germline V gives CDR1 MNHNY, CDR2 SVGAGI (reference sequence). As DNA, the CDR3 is TGTGCCAGCAGTTACTCGAGTGACGGGCCGGATACGCAGTATTTT. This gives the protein CASSYSSDGPDTQYF.

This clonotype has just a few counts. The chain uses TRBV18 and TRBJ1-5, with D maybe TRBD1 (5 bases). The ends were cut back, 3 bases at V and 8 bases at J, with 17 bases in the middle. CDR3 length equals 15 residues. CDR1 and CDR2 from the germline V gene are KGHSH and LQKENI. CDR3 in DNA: TGTGCCAGCTCACCCTTGGGAGGGACGTTTGAGCCCCAGCATTTT. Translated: CASSPLGGTFEPQHF.

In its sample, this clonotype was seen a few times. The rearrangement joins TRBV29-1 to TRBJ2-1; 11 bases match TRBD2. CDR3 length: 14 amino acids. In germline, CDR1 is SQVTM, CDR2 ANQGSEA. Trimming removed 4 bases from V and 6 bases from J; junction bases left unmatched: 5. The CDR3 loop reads CSVVLAGGFNEQFF. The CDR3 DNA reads TGCAGCGTTGTTCTAGCGGGAGGATTCAATGAGCAGTTCTTC.

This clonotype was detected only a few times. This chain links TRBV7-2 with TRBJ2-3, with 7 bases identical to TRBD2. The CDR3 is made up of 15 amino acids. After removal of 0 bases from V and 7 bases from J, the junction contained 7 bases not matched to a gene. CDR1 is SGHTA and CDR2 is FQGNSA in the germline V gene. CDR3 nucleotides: TGTGCCAGCAGCTTAGCGGGAGGGCCGGGAAATACGCAGTATTTT. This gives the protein CASSLAGGPGNTQYF. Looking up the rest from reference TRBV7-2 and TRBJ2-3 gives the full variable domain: GAGVSQSPSNKVTEKGKDVELRCDPISGHTALYWYRQSLGQGLEFLIYFQGNSAPDKSGLPSDRFSAERTGGSVSTLTIQRTQQEDSAVYLCASSLAGGPGNTQYFGPGTRLTVL.

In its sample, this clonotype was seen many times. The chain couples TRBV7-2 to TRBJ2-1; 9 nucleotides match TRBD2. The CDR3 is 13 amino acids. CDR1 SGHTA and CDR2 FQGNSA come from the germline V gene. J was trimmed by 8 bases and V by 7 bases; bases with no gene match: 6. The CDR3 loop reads CASIQTSGYEQFF. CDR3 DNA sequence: TGTGCCAGCATCCAAACTAGCGGGTATGAGCAGTTCTTC.